Here is one TCR beta chain with its context. Trimming removed 0 bases at V and 8 bases at J, with 13 bases between. The germline V gene encodes CDR1 LNHNV and CDR2 YYDKDF (reference sequence). This CDR3 contains 14 residues. Study processing details: Amplification from reference gene primers served as the basis for estimated nucleated cell counts. Assay: immunoSEQ multiplex PCR; the TCRdb copy retains only in-frame clones and omits some. V, J and clone size derive from that table, while D and trimming were established from the DNA sequence. The table has approximately 84,000 clones, roughly 80% seen once. This sample was taken from a study of blood T cell repertoires in COVID-19. Across the whole study: From the United States, Italy and Spain came samples of acute and convalescent COVID-19. From T cells, B-cell-depleted T cells, or PBMCs came the material, which was cDNA or gDNA.

This clonotype was sampled from a human donor in a cohort sampled during active COVID-19. The sequenced material came from peripheral blood. The chain is built from TRBV15 and TRBJ1-1; TRBD1 is a possible D gene (5 bases). CDR3 DNA sequence: TGTGCCACCAGCAGAGATAGCGGGGGATACGAAGCTTTCTTT. Amino acid sequence: CATSRDSGGYEAFF. The variable domain in full, completed from reference TRBV15 and TRBJ1-1, reads DAMVIQNPRYQVTQFGKPVTLSCSQTLNHNVMYWYQQKSSQAPKLLFHYYDKDFNNEADTPDNFQSRRPNTSFCFLDIRSPGLGDTAMYLCATSRDSGGYEAFFGQGTRLTVV.